The 32 T cell receptor beta chains presented below share a single source sample, sequenced in a study of T cells of healthy individuals. MiXCR, applied by TCRdb to the 5' RACE reads, yields one record per CDR3 protein. The profile shows about 96,000 distinct CDR3 sequences, roughly 18% of them singletons. Every receptor here comes from a human donor in good health.

This chain connects TRBV12-3 or TRBV12-4 to TRBJ1-1; D ambiguous. V lost 2 bases, J lost 5 bases, and 9 bases lay in between. The CDR3 runs 13 residues. CDR3 bases: TGTGCCAGCAGTTTAACCGGCCAGACTGAAGCTTTCTTT. It specifies CASSLTGQTEAFF.

The CDR3 is CASSPSGTRWPDTQYF. The CDR3 nucleotides read TGTGCCAGCAGCCCCAGCGGGACTAGGTGGCCAGATACGCAGTATTTT. The rearrangement links TRBV7-8 to TRBJ2-3; 8 nucleotides line up with TRBD2. There are 16 residues in the CDR3. Losses at the gene ends were 5 bases for V and 4 bases for J; bases not matched to a gene: 11. Germline V gives CDR1 SGHVS, CDR2 FQNEAQ.

This clonotype was counted only a few times. The V and J genes are TRBV5-4 and TRBJ2-7; the match to TRBD2 covers 12 bases. There are 15 residues in the CDR3. Germline loops: CDR1 SGHNT, CDR2 YYREEE (reference sequence). V gave up 3 bases and J gave up 3 bases; unmatched junction bases: 4. CDR3 nucleotides: TGTGCCAGCAGCTCGAAGACTAGCGGGGGCTACGAGCAGTACTTC. Amino acids: CASSSKTSGGYEQYF. The full variable domain, with the rest looked up from reference TRBV5-4 and TRBJ2-7, is ETGVTQSPTHLIKTRGQQVTLRCSSQSGHNTVSWYQQALGQGPQFIFQYYREEENGRGNFPPRFSGLQFPNYSSELNVNALELDDSALYLCASSSKTSGGYEQYFGPGTRLTVT.

This clonotype was seen only a few times. CDR3 DNA: TGCAGTGCTATCGACAAAACAGGGATAAACTATGGCTACACCTTC. Its translation: CSAIDKTGINYGYTF. This sequence joins TRBV20-1 and TRBJ1-2; a possible D gene is TRBD1 (6 bases). This CDR3 region has 15 residues. Germline V lookup: CDR1 DFQATT, CDR2 SNEGSKA (reference sequence). V lost 4 bases and J 2 bases, leaving 17 bases between the germline ends.

This clonotype has a handful of counts. The rearrangement joins TRBV30 to TRBJ1-4; a weak D match, TRBD1 (5 bases). Trimming shortened V by 2 bases and J by 4 bases, and 11 bases separated the two germline ends. Germline loops: CDR1 GTSNPN, CDR2 SVGIG (reference sequence). The CDR3 length is 14 residues. The CDR3 here is CAWSPRQSNEKLFF. CDR3 in DNA: TGTGCCTGGAGTCCACGACAGAGTAATGAAAAACTGTTTTTT.

The chain employs TRBV5-1 and TRBJ2-3; TRBD2 is a possible D gene (6 bases). CDR1 and CDR2 (germline): SGHRS, YFSETQ. The CDR3 consists of 14 residues. The V gene lost 4 bases and the J gene lost 5 bases, with 14 bases spanning the gap. The CDR3 DNA sequence: TGCGCCAGCAGCGCCCTGTCGGGGGAAGATACGCAGTATTTT. Its translation: CASSALSGEDTQYF.

The sample holds a few counts of this clonotype. The chain links TRBV7-6 to TRBJ1-1, with D unclear. The CDR3 runs 14 residues. Germline CDR1 SGHVS, CDR2 FNYEAQ. The V gene lost 5 bases and the J gene lost 3 bases, with 13 bases spanning the gap. The CDR3 here is CASSLGGRDTEAFF. The CDR3 DNA reads TGTGCCAGCAGCCTGGGTGGGAGGGACACTGAAGCTTTCTTT.

This clonotype was seen a handful of times. This rearrangement joins TRBV18 to TRBJ2-2; 8 nucleotides align to TRBD1. With 5 bases clipped from V and 7 bases from J, the junction kept 9 bases outside the gene matches. Germline loops: CDR1 KGHSH, CDR2 LQKENI. The CDR3 length is 15 residues. The DNA for the CDR3 is TGTGCCAGCTCAAGGGACAGGCCCACAGACGGGGAGCTGTTTTTT. Protein: CASSRDRPTDGELFF.

This clonotype showed up just a few times. This rearrangement joins TRBV5-1 to TRBJ2-7; 7 bases map to TRBD1. The CDR3 is 13 amino acids. From germline, CDR1 is SGHRS and CDR2 YFSETQ. Trimming cost V 7 bases and J 0 bases; bases outside gene matches: 4. For the CDR3, the DNA is TGCGCCAGCCACAGGGGCAGCTCCTACGAGCAGTACTTC. Amino acid sequence: CASHRGSSYEQYF.

The chain employs TRBV3-2 and TRBJ2-3; TRBD1 reflects the table's D call only, with no check against the DNA. TRBV3-2 is annotated as a pseudogene. The CDR3 consists of 16 residues. CDR3 protein: CASSQGGHPSTDTQYF. The DNA for the CDR3 is TGTGCCAGCAGCCAGGGGGGGCACCCTAGCACAGATACGCAGTATTTT.

In this sample, this clonotype turned up a few times. This chain links TRBV12-3 or TRBV12-4 with TRBJ1-5; no reliable D call. The CDR3 runs 14 residues. V was trimmed by 3 bases and J by 1 base, leaving 7 bases between them. In DNA form, the CDR3 reads TGTGCCAGCAGTTTTTCGGGGAGCAATCAGCCCCAGCATTTT. Its protein product is CASSFSGSNQPQHF.

This clonotype occurred a few times. The rearrangement links TRBV11-2 to TRBJ2-5, with D tentatively TRBD2 (7 bases). The germline V and J ends were trimmed by 4 bases and 7 bases, with 16 bases remaining between them. The CDR3 length is 14 residues. Looked up from germline, CDR1 is SGHAT and CDR2 is FQNNGV. In nucleotides, the CDR3 is TGTGCCAGCAGCTCCGCGGGGGCTTGGGGGACCCAGTACTTC. Protein sequence: CASSSAGAWGTQYF.

The chain links TRBV5-1 to TRBJ2-3; 8 bases line up with TRBD2. Germline values: CDR1 SGHRS, CDR2 YFSETQ. CDR3 length equals 18 residues. J was trimmed by 0 bases and V by 4 bases; bases with no gene match: 13. The CDR3 region is CASSPQPHSGASTDTQYF. The CDR3 region has the DNA TGCGCCAGCAGCCCGCAGCCTCATAGCGGGGCCAGCACAGATACGCAGTATTTT.

CDR3 residues: CASSFRLDGYEQYF. The CDR3 region has the DNA TGTGCCAGCAGTTTTCGGCTAGACGGCTACGAGCAGTACTTC. This chain links TRBV12-3 or TRBV12-4 with TRBJ2-7; D is uncertain. Trimming left V 3 bases short and J 3 bases short, with 12 bases between. The CDR3 runs 14 residues.

The chain combines TRBV28 with TRBJ1-1; no definite D call. This CDR3 region has 14 residues. Trimming took off 6 bases at V and 0 bases at J, with 11 bases between the two ends. Germline lookup yields CDR1 MDHEN and CDR2 SYDVKM. CDR3 in DNA: TGTGCCAGCAGCTCTCTAACTATGAACACTGAAGCTTTCTTT. Translation gives CASSSLTMNTEAFF.

V usage is TRBV12-3 or TRBV12-4 and J usage is TRBJ2-1, with 7 bases lining up with TRBD2. V lost 2 bases, J lost 0 bases, and 1 base stayed unmatched. This CDR3 contains 15 residues. CDR3 DNA sequence: TGTGCCAGCAGTTTAAGGGACTACTCCTACAATGAGCAGTTCTTC. As protein: CASSLRDYSYNEQFF.

The table lists this clonotype with a few counts. The V and J genes are TRBV29-1 and TRBJ1-2; maybe TRBD1 (5 bases). Trimming pared 1 base from V and 4 bases from J, leaving 13 bases between. This CDR3 has 14 residues. Germline V gene data show CDR1 as SQVTM and CDR2 as ANQGSEA. The chain's CDR3 is CSVEGWGGTYGYTF. The CDR3 region has the DNA TGCAGCGTTGAAGGATGGGGGGGTACCTATGGCTACACCTTC.

This clonotype has ten or more counts. The chain employs TRBV4-2 and TRBJ2-7, with D perhaps matching TRBD2 (6 bases). The V gene's germline CDR1 is LGHNA and CDR2 YNFKEQ. The V end lost 0 bases, the J end lost 3 bases, and 12 bases lay between the germline ends. The CDR3 extends over 15 amino acids. The CDR3 loop is CASSQEGGRVYEQYF. The CDR3, as DNA: TGTGCCAGCAGCCAAGAGGGGGGTCGGGTCTACGAGCAGTACTTC.

This clonotype was detected many times. V is TRBV10-3 and J is TRBJ2-3; a possible D gene is TRBD1 (6 bases). CDR1 ENHRY and CDR2 SYGVKD come from the germline V gene. This CDR3 has 15 residues. Trimming removed 6 bases at V and 1 base at J, with 14 bases between. DNA for the CDR3: TGTGCCATCAGCTCCCAGACAGGTCGCACAGATACGCAGTATTTT. It yields the protein CAISSQTGRTDTQYF.

The chain joins TRBV7-2 to TRBJ2-4; 11 positions agree with TRBD2. CDR1 is SGHTA, CDR2 FQGNSA, per germline. CDR3 size: 14 residues. V was clipped by 4 bases and J by 9 bases; unmatched bases: 5. In DNA, the CDR3 is TGTGCCAGCAGCTCACTAGCGGGGGTTAGCATTCAGTACTTC. Its translation: CASSSLAGVSIQYF.

This clonotype appeared many times. The V gene is TRBV6-5, the J gene TRBJ1-1, with 8 bases matching TRBD1. This CDR3 is built from 15 residues. After removal of 1 base from V and 11 bases from J, the junction contained 12 bases not matched to a gene. The germline CDR1 and CDR2 sequences are MNHEY and SVGAGI. The DNA of the CDR3 is TGTGCCAGCAGTTACTGGACAGGGAAGGGGTTCCGGGCTTTCTTT. It encodes CASSYWTGKGFRAFF.

This clonotype was observed a handful of times. The chain carries TRBV20-1 and TRBJ2-3, with D unclear. The length of the CDR3 is 14 residues. The V gene lost 3 bases and the J gene lost 8 bases, with 18 bases spanning the gap. Germline V lookup: CDR1 DFQATT, CDR2 SNEGSKA (reference sequence). For the CDR3, the DNA is TGCAGTGCTAGTCTCGGTTTTCCCCCGTTTACGCAGTATTTT. It encodes CSASLGFPPFTQYF.

The chain has TRBV25-1 and TRBJ2-6, with D maybe TRBD1 (5 bases). Trimming removed 2 bases from V and 3 bases from J, with 14 bases in between. The CDR3 has 17 amino acids. Germline V lookup: CDR1 MGHDK, CDR2 SYGVNS. The CDR3 loop is CASSEGASVGGANVLTF. DNA for the CDR3: TGTGCCAGCAGTGAAGGGGCGTCCGTCGGTGGGGCCAACGTCCTGACTTTC.

In this sample, this clonotype turned up many times. This rearrangement joins TRBV7-2 to TRBJ2-1, with TRBD2 matching 13 bases. Germline V CDR1 and CDR2: SGHTA, FQGNSA. Unmatched junction bases numbered 5, after V lost 5 bases and J lost 4 bases. This CDR3 has 16 residues. CDR3 residues: CASSRRTSGSYNEQFF. CDR3 nucleotides: TGTGCCAGCAGCCGACGGACTAGCGGGAGTTACAATGAGCAGTTCTTC.

The genes are TRBV29-1 and TRBJ2-5; 7 bases line up with TRBD2. Germline V gene sequence: CDR1 SQVTM, CDR2 ANQGSEA. V dropped 3 bases and J dropped 0; count of bases not matched to a gene: 1. The CDR3 is 13 residues long. The CDR3 sequence: CSVEGGNQETQYF. CDR3 nucleotide sequence: TGCAGCGTTGAGGGGGGGAACCAAGAGACCCAGTACTTC.

This clonotype came up a few times. The chain couples TRBV6-2 or TRBV6-3 to TRBJ1-1; a weak D match, TRBD1 (5 bases). This CDR3 region has 14 residues. In germline, CDR1 is MNHEY, CDR2 SVGEGT. The V end lost 2 bases, the J end lost 2 bases, and 9 bases lay between the germline ends. The CDR3: CASSYPQGNTEAFF. CDR3 sequence (DNA): TGTGCCAGCAGTTACCCCCAGGGAAACACTGAAGCTTTCTTT.

J is TRBJ2-3 and V is TRBV6-2 or TRBV6-3, with 10 bases fitting TRBD2. CDR1 is MNHEY, CDR2 SVGEGT, per germline. Losses at the gene ends were 4 bases for V and 4 bases for J; bases not matched to a gene: 5. The CDR3 is 15 residues long. DNA of the CDR3: TGTGCCAGCAGTTTCCTAGCGGGAGAACCAGATACGCAGTATTTT. It translates to CASSFLAGEPDTQYF.

The chain links TRBV3-1 to TRBJ2-7, with unresolved D. V was shortened by 1 base and J by 7 bases, with 8 bases between the two germline ends. The CDR3 has 12 amino acids. The germline V gene encodes CDR1 LGHDT and CDR2 YNNKEL (reference sequence). Here the CDR3 DNA reads TGTGCCAGCAGCCAAGCGGTAGGGGAGCAGTACTTC. This encodes CASSQAVGEQYF.

This clonotype was seen a few times. The chain recombines TRBV4-2 with TRBJ1-1; no firm D call. Germline V CDR1 and CDR2: LGHNA, YNFKEQ. Trimming shortened V by 4 bases and J by 1 base, and 7 bases separated the two germline ends. The CDR3 spans 13 residues. Written as DNA, the CDR3 is TGTGCCAGCAGCCCCCCTAGGAACACTGAAGCTTTCTTT. Translated, it gives CASSPPRNTEAFF.

This clonotype showed up just a few times. This chain uses TRBV24-1 with TRBJ2-1; a possible D gene is TRBD2 (5 bases). The CDR3 loop spans 14 amino acids. Between the trimmed V and J ends, which lost 5 bases and 1 base, there was a span of 8 bases. Per germline, CDR1 KGHDR and CDR2 SFDVKD. The CDR3 here is CATSGGLSYNEQFF. The CDR3 DNA follows: TGTGCCACCAGTGGAGGGCTTTCCTACAATGAGCAGTTCTTC.

This clonotype was seen at least ten times. This chain joins TRBV29-1 and TRBJ2-1; 14 bases map to TRBD2. CDR1 and CDR2 (germline): SQVTM, ANQGSEA. The junction had 4 bases not matched to a gene; V was cut back by 4 bases and J by 8 bases. The CDR3 has 14 residues. The CDR3 nucleotides are TGCAGCGTTGTTGGGACTAGCGGGAGAGATGAGCAGTTCTTC. Protein: CSVVGTSGRDEQFF.

This clonotype appeared many times. This chain uses TRBV2 with TRBJ1-6; a weak D match, TRBD1 (5 bases). The CDR3 length is 15 residues. CDR1 and CDR2 from the germline V gene are SNHLY and FYNNEI. V gave up 5 bases and J gave up 8 bases, with 16 bases separating them. CDR3 coding DNA: TGTGCCAGCAGTTTGCAGGGACCCCGGGATTCACCCCTCCACTTT. Translated, it gives CASSLQGPRDSPLHF.